This is a list of T cell receptor beta chains from one sample in a study of response to subunit inactivated influenza vaccine. TCRdb processed the RT-PCR reads anew with MiXCR; each CDR3 protein has one entry. The repertoire holds roughly 170,000 distinct CDR3 sequences, roughly 8.7% seen once, with under 13% in the top ten. The sample in question was non-naive T cells sorted from PBMCs, obtained on the day of vaccination. These TCRs come from a man aged 50-60 years who received an inactivated influenza vaccine. Both conserved end residues are part of each CDR3. D genes are given only for firm matches. Clone size is given for some rows only: seen once, a few or many times, or a class if the clone is expanded.

V	size	D	J	CDR3	DNA
TRBV4-1	many	TRBD2	TRBJ2-3	CASSQGVLAGGPGPDTQYF	TGCGCCAGCAGCCAAGGAGTACTAGCGGGGGGGCCCGGTCCAGATACGCAGTATTTT
TRBV7-9	few	NA	TRBJ2-5	CASSPRVVFETQYF	TGTGCCAGCAGCCCCAGGGTTGTCTTTGAGACCCAGTACTTC
TRBV12-3/TRBV12-4	few	NA	TRBJ1-1	CASSWRSEALF	TGTGCCAGCAGTTGGCGGTCTGAAGCTCTCTTT
TRBV6-1	many	TRBD1	TRBJ1-2	CASSVSGGDSGGYTF	TGTGCCAGCAGTGTTTCAGGGGGTGACAGCGGCGGCTACACCTTC
TRBV11-2	many	TRBD1	TRBJ2-5	CASSGTRGRGKTQYF	TGTGCCAGCAGTGGTACAAGGGGGCGAGGAAAGACCCAGTACTTC
TRBV28	NA	NA	TRBJ2-5	CASSLGGLETQYF	TGTGCCAGCAGTTTGGGGGGGCTGGAGACCCAGTACTTC
TRBV29-1	many	TRBD1	TRBJ1-2	CSVRDSDLYGYTF	TGCAGCGTGCGGGACAGCGATCTCTATGGCTACACCTTC
TRBV7-2	few	NA	TRBJ2-3	CASSPPNSGSTDTQYF	TGTGCCAGCAGCCCTCCGAATAGCGGCAGCACAGATACGCAGTATTTT
TRBV5-1	medium-sized	NA	TRBJ2-2	CASSFTGELFF	TGTGCCAGCAGTTTCACCGGGGAGCTGTTTTTT
TRBV5-1	many	TRBD1	TRBJ1-2	CASSSGPGQSYGYTF	TGCGCCAGCAGCTCCGGCCCGGGACAGTCCTATGGCTACACCTTC
TRBV4-2	many	NA	TRBJ1-6	CASSQAQGNSPLHF	TGTGCCAGCAGCCAAGCCCAGGGGAATTCACCCCTCCACTTT
TRBV20-1	few	NA	TRBJ2-1	CSARDIEPTNEQFF	TGCAGTGCTAGAGATATCGAGCCTACCAATGAGCAGTTCTTC
TRBV12-3/TRBV12-4	NA	TRBD1	TRBJ2-1	CASRTGQGAVSEQFF	TGTGCCAGCAGAACGGGGCAGGGGGCGGTTAGTGAGCAGTTCTTC
TRBV7-2	few	NA	TRBJ2-5	CASVLGGVIQETQYF	TGTGCCAGCGTTTTAGGGGGGGTGATCCAAGAGACCCAGTACTTC
TRBV25-1	many	NA	TRBJ1-2	CASSGSYGYTF	TGTGCCAGCAGTGGCAGTTATGGCTACACCTTC
TRBV9	few	NA	TRBJ2-1	CASSVGPRGNEQFF	TGTGCCAGCAGCGTAGGCCCGAGGGGTAATGAGCAGTTCTTC
TRBV20-1	NA	NA	TRBJ2-7	CSARDLRYHEQYF	TGCAGTGCTAGAGATCTGAGGTACCACGAGCAGTACTTC
TRBV9	few	NA	TRBJ2-3	CASSVDGYTQYF	TGTGCCAGCAGCGTAGATGGGTATACGCAGTATTTT
TRBV29-1	many	NA	TRBJ2-7	CSVEGTTSEQYF	TGCAGCGTTGAAGGGACAACGAGCGAGCAGTACTTC
TRBV7-2	NA	TRBD2	TRBJ2-7	CASSRTSGGPGEQYF	TGTGCCAGCAGTAGGACTAGCGGGGGTCCAGGCGAGCAGTACTTC
TRBV20-1	few	TRBD2	TRBJ2-1	CSASRLAGGPRDHEQFF	TGCAGTGCTAGTCGACTAGCGGGAGGGCCTAGGGATCATGAGCAGTTCTTC
TRBV2	NA	TRBD1	TRBJ2-3	CASSESRWTGVVGILAADTQYF	TGTGCCAGCAGTGAGAGCCGGTGGACAGGGGTTGTGGGGATACTGGCTGCGGATACGCAGTATTTT
TRBV11-2	few	NA	TRBJ2-4	CASSPGVAKNIQYF	TGTGCCAGCAGCCCAGGGGTAGCCAAAAACATTCAGTACTTC
TRBV6-2/TRBV6-3	NA	NA	TRBJ1-3	CASSSTAGNTIYF	TGTGCCAGCAGTAGTACAGCTGGAAACACCATATATTTT
TRBV7-8	NA	NA	TRBJ2-7	CASSLFVGSEQYF	TGTGCCAGCAGCTTATTCGTAGGATCCGAGCAGTACTTC
TRBV24-1	few	NA	TRBJ2-5	CATSFWQQETQYF	TGTGCCACCAGCTTCTGGCAGCAGGAGACCCAGTACTTC
TRBV20-1	many	NA	TRBJ1-3	CSARDYGLGNTIYF	TGCAGTGCTAGAGATTACGGACTTGGAAACACCATATATTTT
TRBV6-5	few	NA	TRBJ1-6	CASSYGGRGGSPLHF	TGTGCCAGCAGTTACGGCGGCAGGGGAGGCTCACCCCTCCACTTT
TRBV7-2	many	NA	TRBJ1-5	CASSERLNQPQHF	TGTGCCAGCAGTGAGCGGTTGAATCAGCCCCAGCATTTT
TRBV20-1	few	NA	TRBJ1-4	CSAPQGTNEKLFF	TGCAGTGCTCCTCAGGGGACTAATGAAAAACTGTTTTTT
TRBV7-8	few	NA	TRBJ1-5	CASSLAGLRQPQHF	TGTGCCAGCAGCTTAGCTGGGCTTAGGCAGCCCCAGCATTTT
TRBV28	NA	TRBD1	TRBJ2-1	CASRKGDSINEQFF	TGTGCCAGCAGAAAGGGGGACAGTATCAATGAGCAGTTCTTC
TRBV12-3/TRBV12-4	many	TRBD2	TRBJ2-1	CASSLMAGVVNEQFF	TGTGCCAGCAGTTTAATGGCGGGAGTGGTCAATGAGCAGTTCTTC